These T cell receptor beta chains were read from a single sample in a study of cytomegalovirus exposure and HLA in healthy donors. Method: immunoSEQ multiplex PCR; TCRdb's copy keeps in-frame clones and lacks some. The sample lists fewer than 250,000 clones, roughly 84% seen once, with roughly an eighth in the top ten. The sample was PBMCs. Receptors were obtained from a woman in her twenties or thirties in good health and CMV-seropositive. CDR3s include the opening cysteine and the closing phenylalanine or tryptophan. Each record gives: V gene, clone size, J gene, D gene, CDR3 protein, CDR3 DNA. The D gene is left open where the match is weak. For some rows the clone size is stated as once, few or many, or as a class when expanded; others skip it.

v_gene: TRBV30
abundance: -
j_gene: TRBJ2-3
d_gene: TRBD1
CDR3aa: CAWSDGTGSDTQYF
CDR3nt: TGTGCCTGGAGTGACGGGACAGGGTCCGATACGCAGTATTTT

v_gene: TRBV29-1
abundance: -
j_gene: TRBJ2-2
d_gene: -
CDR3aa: CSVARGGGELFF
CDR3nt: TGCAGCGTTGCCCGGGGCGGCGGGGAGCTGTTTTTT

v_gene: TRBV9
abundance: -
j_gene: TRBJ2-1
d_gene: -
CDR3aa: CASSVGWGNEQFF
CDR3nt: TGTGCCAGCAGCGTTGGGTGGGGCAATGAGCAGTTCTTC

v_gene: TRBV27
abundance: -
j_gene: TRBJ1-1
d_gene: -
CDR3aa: CASSLMGRLEAFF
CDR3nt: TGTGCCAGCAGTTTAATGGGACGACTTGAAGCTTTCTTT

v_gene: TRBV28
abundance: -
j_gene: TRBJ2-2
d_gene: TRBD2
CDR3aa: CASSPSGLANTGELFF
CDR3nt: TGTGCCAGCAGTCCTTCGGGACTAGCTAACACCGGGGAGCTGTTTTTT

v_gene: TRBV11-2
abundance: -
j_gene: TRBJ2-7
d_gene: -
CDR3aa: CASSLVQLEQYF
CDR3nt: TGTGCCAGCAGCTTAGTTCAACTCGAGCAGTACTTC

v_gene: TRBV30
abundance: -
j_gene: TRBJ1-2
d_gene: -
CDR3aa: CAWSRDTYGYTF
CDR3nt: TGTGCCTGGAGTAGAGACACCTATGGCTACACCTTC

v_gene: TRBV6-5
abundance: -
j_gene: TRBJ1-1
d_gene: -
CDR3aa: CASSYSPGNTEAFF
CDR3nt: TGTGCCAGCAGTTACTCGCCGGGGAACACTGAAGCTTTCTTT

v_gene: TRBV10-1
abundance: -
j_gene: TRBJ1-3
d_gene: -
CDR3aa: CASSEEGTPGNTIYF
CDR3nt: TGCGCCAGCAGTGAGGAAGGAACACCTGGAAACACCATATATTTT

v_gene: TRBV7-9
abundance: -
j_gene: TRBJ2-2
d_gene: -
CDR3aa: CASSSPGELFF
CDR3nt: TGTGCCAGCAGCTCACCCGGGGAGCTGTTTTTT

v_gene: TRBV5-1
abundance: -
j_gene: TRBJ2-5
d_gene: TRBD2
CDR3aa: CASSLAAGSGLQETQYF
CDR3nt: TGCGCCAGCAGCTTGGCCGCGGGTAGCGGGCTACAAGAGACCCAGTACTTC

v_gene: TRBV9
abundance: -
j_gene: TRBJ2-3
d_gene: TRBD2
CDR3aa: CASSSPRGGTDTQYF
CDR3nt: TGTGCCAGCAGCTCCCCCCGGGGGGGGACAGATACGCAGTATTTT

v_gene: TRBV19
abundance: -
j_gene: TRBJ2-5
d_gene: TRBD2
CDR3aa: CASSSGLAGVQTQYF
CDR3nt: TGTGCCAGTAGTAGCGGACTAGCGGGAGTACAGACCCAGTACTTC

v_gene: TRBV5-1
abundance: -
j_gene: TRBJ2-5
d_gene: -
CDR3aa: CASSPTTGHQETQYF
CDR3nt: TGCGCCAGCAGCCCTACGACAGGACACCAAGAGACCCAGTACTTC

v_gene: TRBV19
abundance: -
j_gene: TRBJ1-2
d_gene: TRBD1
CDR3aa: CASRVQGRWNYGYTF
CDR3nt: TGTGCCAGTAGAGTACAGGGGAGGTGGAACTATGGCTACACCTTC

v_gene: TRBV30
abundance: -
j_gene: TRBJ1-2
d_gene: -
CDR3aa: CAWTTPDGGYTF
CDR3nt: TGTGCCTGGACTACGCCGGACGGAGGCTACACCTTC

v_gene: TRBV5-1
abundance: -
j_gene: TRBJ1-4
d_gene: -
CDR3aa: CASSPSGALGEKLFF
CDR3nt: TGCGCCAGCAGCCCTTCCGGGGCCTTAGGGGAAAAACTGTTTTTT

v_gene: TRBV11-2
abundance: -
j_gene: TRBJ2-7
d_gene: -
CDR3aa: CASSLGNGGYEQYF
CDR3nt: TGTGCCAGCAGCTTAGGGAACGGGGGTTACGAGCAGTACTTC

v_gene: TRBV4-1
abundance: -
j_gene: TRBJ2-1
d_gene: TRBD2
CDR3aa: CASSPERGTYNEQFF
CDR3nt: TGCGCCAGCAGCCCGGAGCGGGGCACCTACAATGAGCAGTTCTTC

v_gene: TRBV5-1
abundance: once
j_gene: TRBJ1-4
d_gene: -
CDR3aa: CASSLGAASTNEKLFF
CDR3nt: TGCGCCAGCAGCTTGGGGGCCGCCTCAACTAATGAAAAACTGTTTTTT

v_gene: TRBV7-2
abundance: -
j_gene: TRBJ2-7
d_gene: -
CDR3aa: CASSYGSVYEQYF
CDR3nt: TGTGCCAGCAGCTACGGCAGCGTCTACGAGCAGTACTTC

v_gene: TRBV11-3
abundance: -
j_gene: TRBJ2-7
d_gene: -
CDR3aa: CASTGLSYEQYF
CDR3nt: TGTGCCAGCACTGGGCTCTCCTACGAGCAGTACTTC

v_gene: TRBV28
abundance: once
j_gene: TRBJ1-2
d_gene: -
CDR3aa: CASSSMDRGSFNYGYTF
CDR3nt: TGTGCCAGCAGCTCTATGGACCGGGGGAGCTTTAACTATGGCTACACCTTC

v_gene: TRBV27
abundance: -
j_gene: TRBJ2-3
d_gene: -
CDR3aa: CASSSGSRTQYF
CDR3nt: TGTGCCAGCAGTTCCGGAAGCCGAACGCAGTATTTT

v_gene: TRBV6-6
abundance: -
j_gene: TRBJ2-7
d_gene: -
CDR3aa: CASRLGLTYEQYF
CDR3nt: TGTGCCAGCAGACTGGGACTTACCTACGAGCAGTACTTC

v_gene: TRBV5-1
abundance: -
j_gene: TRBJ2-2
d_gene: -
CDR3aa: CASSLDGAPGELFF
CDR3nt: TGCGCCAGCAGCTTGGACGGGGCCCCCGGGGAGCTGTTTTTT

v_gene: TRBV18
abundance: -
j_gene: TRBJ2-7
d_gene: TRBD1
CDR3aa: CATNSDRDVHEQYF
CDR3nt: TGTGCCACCAACTCGGACAGGGATGTCCACGAGCAGTACTTC

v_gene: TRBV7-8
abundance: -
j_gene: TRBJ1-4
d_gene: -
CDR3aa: CASSSITGINEKLFF
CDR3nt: TGTGCCAGCAGCTCAATAACAGGGATTAATGAAAAACTGTTTTTT

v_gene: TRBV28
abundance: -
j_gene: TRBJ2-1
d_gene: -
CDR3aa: CASTAMGTYNEQFF
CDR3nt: TGTGCCAGCACCGCGATGGGAACCTACAATGAGCAGTTCTTC

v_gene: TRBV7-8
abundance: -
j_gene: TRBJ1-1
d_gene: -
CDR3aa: CASSPSTVEAFF
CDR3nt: TGTGCCAGCAGCCCTAGTACAGTTGAAGCTTTCTTT

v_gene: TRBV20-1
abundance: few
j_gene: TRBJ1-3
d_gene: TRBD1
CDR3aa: CAQGVGDTIYF
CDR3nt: TGCGCCCAGGGGGTCGGGGACACCATATATTTT

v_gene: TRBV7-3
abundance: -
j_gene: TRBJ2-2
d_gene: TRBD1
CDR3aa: CASSPGQGGTGELFF
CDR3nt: TGTGCCAGCAGCCCCGGACAGGGGGGGACCGGGGAGCTGTTTTTT

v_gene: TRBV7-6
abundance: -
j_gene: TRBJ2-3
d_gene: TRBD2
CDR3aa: CASSSIPGLAGGPVGTDTQYF
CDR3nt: TGTGCCAGCAGCTCGATACCGGGACTAGCGGGAGGGCCTGTTGGCACAGATACGCAGTATTTT

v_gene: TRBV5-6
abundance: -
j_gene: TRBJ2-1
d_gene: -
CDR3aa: CASSPPSAGNEQFF
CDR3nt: TGTGCCAGCAGTCCCCCAAGCGCGGGAAATGAGCAGTTCTTC

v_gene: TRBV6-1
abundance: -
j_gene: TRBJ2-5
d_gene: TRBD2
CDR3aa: CASNILAGTETQYF
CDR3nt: TGTGCCAGCAACATACTAGCGGGAACGGAGACCCAGTACTTC

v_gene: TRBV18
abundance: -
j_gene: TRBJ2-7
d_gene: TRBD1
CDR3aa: CASSPPTGGSEQYF
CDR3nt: TGTGCCAGCTCACCACCGACAGGGGGGAGCGAGCAGTACTTC

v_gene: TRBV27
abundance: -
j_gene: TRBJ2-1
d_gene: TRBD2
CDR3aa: CASRTLPSGSYNEQFF
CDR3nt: TGTGCCAGCAGGACGCTACCCAGCGGGAGCTACAATGAGCAGTTCTTC

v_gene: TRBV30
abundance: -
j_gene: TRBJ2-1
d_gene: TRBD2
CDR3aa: CAWRGPLAGVGNEQFF
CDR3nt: TGTGCCTGGAGAGGCCCCCTAGCGGGAGTGGGCAATGAGCAGTTCTTC

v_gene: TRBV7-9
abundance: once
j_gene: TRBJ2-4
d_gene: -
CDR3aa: CASSLGGLAKNIQYF
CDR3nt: TGTGCCAGCAGCTTAGGGGGACTAGCCAAAAACATTCAGTACTTC

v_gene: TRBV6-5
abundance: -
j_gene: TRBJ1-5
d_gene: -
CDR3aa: CASSKDVGQPQHF
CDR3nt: TGTGCCAGCAGTAAAGATGTGGGTCAGCCCCAGCATTTT

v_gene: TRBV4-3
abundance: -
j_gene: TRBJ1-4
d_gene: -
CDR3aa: CASSQDRGGRSNEKLFF
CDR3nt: TGCGCCAGCAGCCAAGATCGAGGTGGACGGAGCAATGAAAAACTGTTTTTT

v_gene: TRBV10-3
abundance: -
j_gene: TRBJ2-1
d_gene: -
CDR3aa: CAIRGTDKIFNEQFF
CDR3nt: TGTGCCATCAGAGGGACGGATAAGATCTTTAATGAGCAGTTCTTC

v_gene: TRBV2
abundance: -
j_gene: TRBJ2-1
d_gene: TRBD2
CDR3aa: CASPGTSGRNGNEQFF
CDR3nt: TGTGCCAGCCCTGGGACTAGCGGGAGGAACGGCAATGAGCAGTTCTTC

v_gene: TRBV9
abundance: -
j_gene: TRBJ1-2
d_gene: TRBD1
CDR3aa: CASSVGRGQGWNYGYTF
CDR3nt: TGTGCCAGCAGCGTGGGTAGGGGACAGGGGTGGAACTATGGCTACACCTTC

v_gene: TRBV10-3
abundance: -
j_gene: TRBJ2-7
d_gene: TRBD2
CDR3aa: CATREGEQYF
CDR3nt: TGTGCCACCCGGGAGGGCGAGCAGTACTTC